This T cell receptor (beta chain) was recorded in a study of cytomegalovirus exposure and HLA in healthy donors. General study findings and limits: Another analysis was done later, and it associated fewer than 20,000 TCR beta sequences with HLA alleles at 0.05 false discovery rate. Cytomegalovirus-associated TCR beta chains were listed, numbering roughly 150.

To note about this clone: Its antigen remains unidentified.

It was with 60 Vbeta and 13 Jbeta primers that the PCR ran. How the authors handled the data: In a later analysis, the count reached 76 million or so unique TCR beta chains, with 9 million to 11 million shared. Clones were sequenced by immunoSEQ multiplex PCR, and TCRdb holds only the in-frame ones, with some missing. The DNA was the basis for D and trimming; V, J and clone size are from that table. Of some 150,000 clones in the sample, around 84% were seen once. CDR1 is LNHDA and CDR2 is SQIVND in the germline V gene (reference sequence). Trimming took off 8 bases at V and 6 bases at J, with 14 bases between the two ends. This CDR3 spans 14 amino acids.

The sequence was collected from a woman under 30 in good health and CMV-seronegative. Specimen: PBMCs. The chain recombines TRBV19 with TRBJ1-6, with a tentative D call TRBD1 (6 bases). In nucleotides, the CDR3 is TGTGCCAGTTCCTTGAAGGACAGTAATTCACCCCTCCACTTT. Its protein product is CASSLKDSNSPLHF.